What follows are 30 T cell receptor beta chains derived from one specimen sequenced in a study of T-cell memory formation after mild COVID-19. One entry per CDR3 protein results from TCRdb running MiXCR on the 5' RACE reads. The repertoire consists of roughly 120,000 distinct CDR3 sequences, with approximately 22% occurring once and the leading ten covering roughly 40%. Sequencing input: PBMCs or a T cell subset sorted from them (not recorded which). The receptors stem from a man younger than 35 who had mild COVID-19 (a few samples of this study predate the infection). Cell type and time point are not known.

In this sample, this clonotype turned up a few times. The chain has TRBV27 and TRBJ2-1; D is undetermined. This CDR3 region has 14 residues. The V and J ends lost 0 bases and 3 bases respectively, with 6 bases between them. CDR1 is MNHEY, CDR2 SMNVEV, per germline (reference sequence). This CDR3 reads CASSLSVSYNEQFF. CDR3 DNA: TGTGCCAGCAGTTTATCCGTCAGCTACAATGAGCAGTTCTTC.

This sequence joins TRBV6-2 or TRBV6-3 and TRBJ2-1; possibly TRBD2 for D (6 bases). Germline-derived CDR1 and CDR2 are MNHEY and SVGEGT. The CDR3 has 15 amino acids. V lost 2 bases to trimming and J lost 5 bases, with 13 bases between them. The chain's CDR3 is CASSYPPGGDNEQFF. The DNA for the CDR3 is TGTGCCAGCAGTTACCCACCAGGCGGGGACAATGAGCAGTTCTTC.

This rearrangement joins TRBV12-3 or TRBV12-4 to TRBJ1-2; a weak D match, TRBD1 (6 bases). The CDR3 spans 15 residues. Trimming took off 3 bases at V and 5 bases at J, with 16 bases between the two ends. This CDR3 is CASSFGQLLHYGYTF. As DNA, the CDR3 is TGTGCCAGCAGTTTCGGACAGCTTCTCCATTATGGCTACACCTTC.

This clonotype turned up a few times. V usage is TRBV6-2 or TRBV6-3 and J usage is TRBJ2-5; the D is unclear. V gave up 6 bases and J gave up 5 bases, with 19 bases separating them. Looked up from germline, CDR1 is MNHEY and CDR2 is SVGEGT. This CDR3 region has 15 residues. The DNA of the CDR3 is TGTGCCAGCAGCACGATTGGGCCCGTTATGGAGACCCAGTACTTC. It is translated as CASSTIGPVMETQYF.

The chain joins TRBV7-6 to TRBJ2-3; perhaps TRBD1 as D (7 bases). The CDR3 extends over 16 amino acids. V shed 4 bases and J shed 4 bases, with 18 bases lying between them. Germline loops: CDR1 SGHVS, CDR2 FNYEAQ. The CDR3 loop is CASSSGDHRGADTQYF. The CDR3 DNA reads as TGTGCCAGCAGCTCGGGAGATCACAGGGGCGCAGATACGCAGTATTTT.

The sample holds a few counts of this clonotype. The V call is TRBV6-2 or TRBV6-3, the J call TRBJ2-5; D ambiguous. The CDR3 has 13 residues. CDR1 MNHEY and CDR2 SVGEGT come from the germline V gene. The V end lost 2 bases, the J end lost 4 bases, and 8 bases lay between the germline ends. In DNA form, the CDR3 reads TGTGCCAGCAGTTACCTCCTACGAGAGACCCAGTACTTC. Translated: CASSYLLRETQYF.

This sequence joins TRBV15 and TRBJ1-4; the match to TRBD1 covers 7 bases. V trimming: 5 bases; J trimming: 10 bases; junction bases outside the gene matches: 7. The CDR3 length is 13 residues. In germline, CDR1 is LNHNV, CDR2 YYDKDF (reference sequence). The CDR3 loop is CATSYRSGGKLFF. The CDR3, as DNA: TGTGCCACCAGCTACCGCTCAGGGGGAAAACTGTTTTTT.

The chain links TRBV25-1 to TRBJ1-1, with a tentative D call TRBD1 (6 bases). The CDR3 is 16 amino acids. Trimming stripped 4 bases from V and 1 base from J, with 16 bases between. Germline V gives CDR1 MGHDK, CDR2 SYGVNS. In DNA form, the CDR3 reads TGTGCCAGCAGTGCTCGGACAGTCCTGGCGAACACTGAAGCTTTCTTT. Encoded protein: CASSARTVLANTEAFF. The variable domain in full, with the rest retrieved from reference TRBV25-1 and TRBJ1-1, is EADIYQTPRYLVIGTGKKITLECSQTMGHDKMYWYQQDPGMELHLIHYSYGVNSTEKGDLSSESTVSRIRTEHFPLTLESARPSHTSQYLCASSARTVLANTEAFFGQGTRLTVV.

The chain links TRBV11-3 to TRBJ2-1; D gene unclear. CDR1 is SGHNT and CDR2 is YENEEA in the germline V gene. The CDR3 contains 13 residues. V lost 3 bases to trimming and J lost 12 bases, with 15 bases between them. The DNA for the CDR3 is TGTGCCAGCAGCTTCGGACCACGCGGCGTGCAGTTCTTC. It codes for CASSFGPRGVQFF.

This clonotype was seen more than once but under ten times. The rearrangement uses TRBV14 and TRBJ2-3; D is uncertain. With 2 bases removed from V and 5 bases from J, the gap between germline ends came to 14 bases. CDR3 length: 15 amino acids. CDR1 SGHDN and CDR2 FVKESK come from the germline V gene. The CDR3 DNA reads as TGTGCCAGCAGCCAACACGCTCTGGTCGGAGATACGCAGTATTTT. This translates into CASSQHALVGDTQYF.

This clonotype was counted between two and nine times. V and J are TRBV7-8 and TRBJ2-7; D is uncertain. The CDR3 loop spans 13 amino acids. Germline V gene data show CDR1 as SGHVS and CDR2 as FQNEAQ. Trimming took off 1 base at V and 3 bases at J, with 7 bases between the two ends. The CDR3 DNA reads TGTGCCAGCAGCTTAGAGTCTGGCTACGAGCAGTACTTC. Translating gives CASSLESGYEQYF.

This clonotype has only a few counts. Here the CDR3 reads CATSEPVADTQYF. The CDR3 DNA follows: TGTGCCACCAGCGAACCAGTAGCAGATACGCAGTATTTT. The chain employs TRBV6-5 and TRBJ2-3; D is unclear. In germline, CDR1 is MNHEY, CDR2 SVGAGI. The V gene lost 10 bases and the J gene lost 4 bases, with 15 bases spanning the gap. The CDR3 spans 13 residues.

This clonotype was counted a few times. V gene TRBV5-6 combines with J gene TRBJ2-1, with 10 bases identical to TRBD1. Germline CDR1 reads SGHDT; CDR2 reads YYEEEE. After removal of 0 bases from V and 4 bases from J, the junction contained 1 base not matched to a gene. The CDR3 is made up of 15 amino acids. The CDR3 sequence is CASSLGTGGYNEQFF. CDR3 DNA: TGTGCCAGCAGCTTGGGGACAGGGGGTTACAATGAGCAGTTCTTC.

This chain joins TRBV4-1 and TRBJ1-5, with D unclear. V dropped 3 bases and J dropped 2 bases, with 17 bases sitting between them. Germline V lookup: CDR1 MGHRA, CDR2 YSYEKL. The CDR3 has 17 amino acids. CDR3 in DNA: TGCGCCAGCAGCCATCCTCCCGCGGGTCAGGGCAATCAGCCCCAGCATTTT. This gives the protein CASSHPPAGQGNQPQHF.

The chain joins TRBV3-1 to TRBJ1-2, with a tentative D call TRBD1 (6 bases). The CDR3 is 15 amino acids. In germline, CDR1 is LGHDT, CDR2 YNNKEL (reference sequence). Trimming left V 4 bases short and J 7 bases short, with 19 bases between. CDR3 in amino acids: CASSPGGARGFGYTF. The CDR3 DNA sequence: TGTGCCAGCAGCCCCGGGGGGGCTCGTGGATTTGGCTACACCTTC.

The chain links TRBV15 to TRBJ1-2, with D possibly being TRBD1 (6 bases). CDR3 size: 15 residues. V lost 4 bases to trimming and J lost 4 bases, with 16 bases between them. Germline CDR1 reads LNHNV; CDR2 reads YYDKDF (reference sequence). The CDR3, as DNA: TGTGCCACCAGCACGAGGACAGAACCCATCTATGGCTACACCTTC. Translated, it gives CATSTRTEPIYGYTF.

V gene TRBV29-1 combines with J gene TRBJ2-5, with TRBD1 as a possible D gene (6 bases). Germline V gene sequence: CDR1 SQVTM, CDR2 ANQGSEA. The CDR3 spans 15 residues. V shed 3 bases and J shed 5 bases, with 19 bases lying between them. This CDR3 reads CSVDLGTRARETQYF. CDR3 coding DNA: TGCAGCGTTGATTTAGGGACAAGGGCTAGGGAGACCCAGTACTTC.

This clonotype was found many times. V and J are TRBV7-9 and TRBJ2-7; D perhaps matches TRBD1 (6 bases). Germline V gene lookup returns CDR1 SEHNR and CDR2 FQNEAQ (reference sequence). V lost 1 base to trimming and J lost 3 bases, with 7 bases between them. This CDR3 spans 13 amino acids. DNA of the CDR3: TGTGCCAGCAGCTTAGGGGGGCACTACGAGCAGTACGTC. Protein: CASSLGGHYEQYV.

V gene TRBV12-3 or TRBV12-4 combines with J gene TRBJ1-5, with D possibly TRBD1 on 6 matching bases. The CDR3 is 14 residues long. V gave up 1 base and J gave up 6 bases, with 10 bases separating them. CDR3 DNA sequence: TGTGCCAGCAGTTTAGAGGGGGAGCGTCAGCCCCAGCATTTT. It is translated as CASSLEGERQPQHF.

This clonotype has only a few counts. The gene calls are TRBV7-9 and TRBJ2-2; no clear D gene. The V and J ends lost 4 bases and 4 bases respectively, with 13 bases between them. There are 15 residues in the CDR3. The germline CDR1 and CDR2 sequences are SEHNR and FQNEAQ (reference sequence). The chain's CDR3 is CASSSQVVATGELFF. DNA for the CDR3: TGTGCCAGCAGCTCGCAGGTGGTAGCCACCGGGGAGCTGTTTTTT.

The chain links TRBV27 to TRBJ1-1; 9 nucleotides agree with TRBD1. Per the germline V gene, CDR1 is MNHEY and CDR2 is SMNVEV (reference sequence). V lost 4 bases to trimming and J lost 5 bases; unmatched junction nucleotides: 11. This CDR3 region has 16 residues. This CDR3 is CASSSNPTGGYTEAFF. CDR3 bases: TGTGCCAGCAGTTCCAACCCGACAGGGGGTTATACTGAAGCTTTCTTT.

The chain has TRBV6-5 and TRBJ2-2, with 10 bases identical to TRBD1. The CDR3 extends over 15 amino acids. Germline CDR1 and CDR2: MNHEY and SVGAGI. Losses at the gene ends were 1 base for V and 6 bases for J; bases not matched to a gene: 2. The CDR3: CASSYWDRGAGELFF. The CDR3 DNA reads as TGTGCCAGCAGTTACTGGGACAGGGGCGCCGGGGAGCTGTTTTTT.

In nucleotides, the CDR3 is TGTGCCAGCAGTTACTTACAGGGGACCGTTTCACCCCTCCACTTT. Translation: CASSYLQGTVSPLHF. The chain has TRBV6-2 or TRBV6-3 and TRBJ1-6; 7 nucleotides agree with TRBD1. V shed 1 base, J shed 9 bases, and the junction held 6 bases outside the gene matches. The germline gives CDR1 MNHEY, CDR2 SVGEGT. The CDR3 consists of 15 residues.

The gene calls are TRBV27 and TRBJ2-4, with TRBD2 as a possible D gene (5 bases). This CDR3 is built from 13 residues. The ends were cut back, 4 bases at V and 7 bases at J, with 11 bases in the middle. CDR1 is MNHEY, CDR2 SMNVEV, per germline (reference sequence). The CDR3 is CASSSWTGNIQYF. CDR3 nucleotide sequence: TGTGCCAGCAGTTCCTGGACTGGGAACATTCAGTACTTC.

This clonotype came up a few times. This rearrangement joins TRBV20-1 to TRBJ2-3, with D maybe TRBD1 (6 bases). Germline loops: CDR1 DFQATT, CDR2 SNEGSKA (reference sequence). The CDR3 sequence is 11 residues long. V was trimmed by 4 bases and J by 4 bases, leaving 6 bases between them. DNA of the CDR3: TGCAGTGCTAAGGGGGCAGATACGCAGTATTTT. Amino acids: CSAKGADTQYF.

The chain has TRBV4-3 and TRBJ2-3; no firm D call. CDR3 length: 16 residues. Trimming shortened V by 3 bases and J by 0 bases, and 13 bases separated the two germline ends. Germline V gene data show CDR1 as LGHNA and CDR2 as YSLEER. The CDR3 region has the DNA TGCGCCAGCAGCCACTTCCTAGGACCAAGCACAGATACGCAGTATTTT. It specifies CASSHFLGPSTDTQYF.

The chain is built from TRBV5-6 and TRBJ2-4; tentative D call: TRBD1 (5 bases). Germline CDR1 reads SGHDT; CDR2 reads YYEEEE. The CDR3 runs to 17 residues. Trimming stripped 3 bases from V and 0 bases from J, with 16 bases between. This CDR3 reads CASSSSFKGVAKNIQYF. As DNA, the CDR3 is TGTGCCAGCAGCTCAAGTTTCAAAGGGGTAGCCAAAAACATTCAGTACTTC.

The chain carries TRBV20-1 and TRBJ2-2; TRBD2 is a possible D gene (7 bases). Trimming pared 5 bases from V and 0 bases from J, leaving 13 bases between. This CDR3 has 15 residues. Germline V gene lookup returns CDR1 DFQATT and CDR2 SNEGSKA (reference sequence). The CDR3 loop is CSAPEGGANTGELFF. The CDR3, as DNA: TGCAGTGCTCCCGAGGGGGGGGCGAACACCGGGGAGCTGTTTTTT.

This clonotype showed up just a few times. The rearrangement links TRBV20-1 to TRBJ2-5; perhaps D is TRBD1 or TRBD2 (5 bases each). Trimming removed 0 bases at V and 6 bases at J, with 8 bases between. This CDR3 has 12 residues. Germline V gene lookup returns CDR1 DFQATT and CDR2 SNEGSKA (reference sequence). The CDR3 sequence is CSARDEGKTQYF. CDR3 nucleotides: TGCAGTGCTAGAGACGAGGGGAAGACCCAGTACTTC.

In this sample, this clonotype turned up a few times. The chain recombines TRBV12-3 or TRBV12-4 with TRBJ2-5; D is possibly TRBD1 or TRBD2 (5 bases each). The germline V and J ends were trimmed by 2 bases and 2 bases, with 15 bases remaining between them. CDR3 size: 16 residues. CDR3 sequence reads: CASSLLYGAEQETQYF. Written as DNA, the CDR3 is TGTGCCAGCAGTTTATTATACGGGGCAGAACAAGAGACCCAGTACTTC.